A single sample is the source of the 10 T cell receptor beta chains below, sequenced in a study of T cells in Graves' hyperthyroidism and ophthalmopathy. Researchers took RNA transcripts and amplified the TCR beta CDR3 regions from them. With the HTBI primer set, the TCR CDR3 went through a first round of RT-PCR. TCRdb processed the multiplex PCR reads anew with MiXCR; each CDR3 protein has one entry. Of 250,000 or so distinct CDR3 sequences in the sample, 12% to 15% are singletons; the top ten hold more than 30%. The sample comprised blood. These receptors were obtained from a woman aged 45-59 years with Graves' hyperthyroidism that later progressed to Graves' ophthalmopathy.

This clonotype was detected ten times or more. In DNA, the CDR3 is TGTGCCACCAGTGATCGCAGGGAGACGAACACCGGGGAGCTGTTTTTT. Amino acids: CATSDRRETNTGELFF. The chain uses TRBV24-1 and TRBJ2-2; D may match TRBD1 or TRBD2 (5 bases each). V was pared by 3 bases and J by 0 bases, with 10 bases between. Germline loops: CDR1 KGHDR, CDR2 SFDVKD. CDR3 length equals 16 residues.

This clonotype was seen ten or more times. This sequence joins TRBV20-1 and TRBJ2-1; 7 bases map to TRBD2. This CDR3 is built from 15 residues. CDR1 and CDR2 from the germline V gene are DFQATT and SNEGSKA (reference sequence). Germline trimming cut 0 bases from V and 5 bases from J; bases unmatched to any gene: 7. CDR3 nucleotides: TGCAGTGCTAGAGATCCGGCTAGCGGACACAATGAGCAGTTCTTC. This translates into CSARDPASGHNEQFF.

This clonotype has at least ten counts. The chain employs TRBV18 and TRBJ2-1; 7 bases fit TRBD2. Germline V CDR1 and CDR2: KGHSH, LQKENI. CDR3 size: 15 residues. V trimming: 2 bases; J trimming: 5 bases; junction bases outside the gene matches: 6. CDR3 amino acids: CASSPKAGENNEQFF. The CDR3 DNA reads TGTGCCAGCTCACCAAAGGCGGGAGAGAACAATGAGCAGTTCTTC.

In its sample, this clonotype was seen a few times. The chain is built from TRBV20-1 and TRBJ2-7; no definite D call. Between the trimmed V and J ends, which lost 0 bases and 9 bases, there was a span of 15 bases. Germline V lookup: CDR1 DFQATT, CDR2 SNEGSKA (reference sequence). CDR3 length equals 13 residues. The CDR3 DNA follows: TGCAGTGCTAGAGATCCCCAGTTACTTCGGCAGTACTTC. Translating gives CSARDPQLLRQYF.

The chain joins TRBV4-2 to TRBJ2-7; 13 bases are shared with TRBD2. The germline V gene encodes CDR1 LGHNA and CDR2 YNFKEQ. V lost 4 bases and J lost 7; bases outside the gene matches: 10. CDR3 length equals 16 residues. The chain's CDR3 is CASSLRTSGSSAEQYF. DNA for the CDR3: TGTGCCAGCAGCCTACGGACTAGCGGGAGCTCGGCGGAGCAGTACTTC.

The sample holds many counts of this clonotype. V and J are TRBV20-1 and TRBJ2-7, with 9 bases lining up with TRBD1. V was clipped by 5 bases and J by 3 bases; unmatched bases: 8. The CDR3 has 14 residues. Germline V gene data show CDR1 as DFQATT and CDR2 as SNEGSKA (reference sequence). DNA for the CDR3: TGCAGTGCTGTACAGGGGGCGACTCTCTACGAGCAGTACTTC. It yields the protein CSAVQGATLYEQYF.

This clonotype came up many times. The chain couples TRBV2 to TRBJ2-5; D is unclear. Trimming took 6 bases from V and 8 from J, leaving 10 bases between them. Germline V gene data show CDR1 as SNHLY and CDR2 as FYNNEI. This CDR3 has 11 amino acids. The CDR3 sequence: CASSPLHTQYF. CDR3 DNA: TGTGCCAGCAGCCCCCTTCACACCCAGTACTTC. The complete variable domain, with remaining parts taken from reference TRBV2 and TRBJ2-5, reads EPEVTQTPSHQVTQMGQEVILRCVPISNHLYFYWYRQILGQKVEFLVSFYNNEISEKSEIFDDQFSVERPDGSNFTLKIRSTKLEDSAMYFCASSPLHTQYFGPGTRLLVL.

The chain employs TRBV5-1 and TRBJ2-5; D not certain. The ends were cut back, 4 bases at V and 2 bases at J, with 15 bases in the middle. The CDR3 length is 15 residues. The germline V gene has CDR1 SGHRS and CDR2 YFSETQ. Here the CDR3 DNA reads TGCGCCAGCAGCCTGGCCCGCGCTGGTCAAGAGACCCAGTACTTC. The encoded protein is CASSLARAGQETQYF.

Here the CDR3 reads CSASPLGAGGHDEQFF. The CDR3 DNA sequence: TGCAGTGCTAGCCCTCTAGGAGCGGGAGGGCATGATGAGCAGTTCTTC. The gene calls are TRBV20-1 and TRBJ2-1; 10 nucleotides match TRBD2. The V gene's germline CDR1 is DFQATT and CDR2 SNEGSKA (reference sequence). This CDR3 spans 16 amino acids. V lost 3 bases and J lost 8; bases outside the gene matches: 13.

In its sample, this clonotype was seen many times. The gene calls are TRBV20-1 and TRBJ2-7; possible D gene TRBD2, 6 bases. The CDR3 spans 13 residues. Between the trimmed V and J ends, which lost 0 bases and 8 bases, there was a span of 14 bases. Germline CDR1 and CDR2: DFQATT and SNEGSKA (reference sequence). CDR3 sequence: CSARDPGTSKQYF. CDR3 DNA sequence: TGCAGTGCTAGAGATCCTGGGACTTCCAAGCAGTACTTC.